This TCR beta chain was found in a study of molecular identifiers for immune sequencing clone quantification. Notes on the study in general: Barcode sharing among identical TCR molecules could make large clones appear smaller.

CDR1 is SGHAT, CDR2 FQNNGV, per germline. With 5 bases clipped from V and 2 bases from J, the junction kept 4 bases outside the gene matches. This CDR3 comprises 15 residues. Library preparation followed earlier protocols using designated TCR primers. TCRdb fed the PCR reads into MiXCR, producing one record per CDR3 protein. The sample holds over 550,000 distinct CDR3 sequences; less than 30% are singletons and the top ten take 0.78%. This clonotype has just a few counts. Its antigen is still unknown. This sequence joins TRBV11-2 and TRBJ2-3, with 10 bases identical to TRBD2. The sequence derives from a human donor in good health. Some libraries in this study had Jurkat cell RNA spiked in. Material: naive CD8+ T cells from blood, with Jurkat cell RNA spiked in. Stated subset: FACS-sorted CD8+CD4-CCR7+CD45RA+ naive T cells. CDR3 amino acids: CASSQLAGHTDTQYF. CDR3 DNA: TGTGCCAGCAGCCAACTAGCGGGACACACAGATACGCAGTATTTT. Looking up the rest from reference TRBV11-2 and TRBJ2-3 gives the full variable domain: EAGVAQSPRYKIIEKRQSVAFWCNPISGHATLYWYQQILGQGPKLLIQFQNNGVVDDSQLPKDRFSAERLKGVDSTLKIQPAKLEDSAVYLCASSQLAGHTDTQYFGPGTRLTVL.